This T cell receptor beta chain was identified in a study of T cells in Graves' hyperthyroidism and ophthalmopathy. Template material for amplifying TCR beta CDR3 regions consisted of RNA transcripts. Using the HTBI primer set, a first-round RT-PCR was run on the TCR CDR3. TCRdb independently ran MiXCR on the multiplex PCR reads; one entry per CDR3 protein. Of 380,000 or so distinct CDR3 sequences in the sample, about 18% were seen once. 10 ml of fresh peripheral blood supplied the PBMCs. CDR1 and CDR2 from the germline V gene are PRHDT and FYEKMQ (reference sequence). The CDR3 has 14 amino acids. Trimming stripped 4 bases from V and 4 bases from J, with 13 bases between. This clonotype appeared many times.

The sequencing input was blood. This sequence joins TRBV13 and TRBJ1-2; D is uncertain. The TCR was taken from a woman younger than 30 with Graves' hyperthyroidism. CDR3 DNA sequence: TGTGCCAGCAGCTCGTACCCCTTCCCCTATGGCTACACCTTC. It specifies CASSSYPFPYGYTF.